Listed below are T cell receptor beta chains from one sample, sequenced in a study of shared clonotypes between healthy human individuals. TCRdb's copy holds only in-frame clones and misses some; the assay was immunoSEQ multiplex PCR. The table includes 2 million to 2.5 million clones, around 96% detected once. The sample taken for sequencing was naive CD8+ T cells sorted from blood. The origin of the receptors is a man aged 18-30 years in good health. Each CDR3 is given with its conserved first and last residue. Each record gives: clone size, V gene, J gene, D gene, CDR3 protein, CDR3 DNA. D genes are given only for firm matches. Size is stated for part of the rows, as once, few or many counts, or as a class when the clone is expanded.

-	TRBV7-9	TRBJ2-7	-	CASSLPGRGDEQYF	TGTGCCAGCAGCCTACCGGGACGTGGCGACGAGCAGTACTTC
-	TRBV4-3	TRBJ2-1	TRBD2	CASSQDTTSDEQFF	TGCGCCAGCAGCCAAGATACGACTAGCGATGAGCAGTTCTTC
-	TRBV7-2	TRBJ2-2	-	CASSPPTGELFF	TGTGCCAGCAGCCCACCTACCGGGGAGCTGTTTTTT
-	TRBV5-4	TRBJ2-7	-	CASSGDTYYEQYF	TGTGCCAGCAGCGGGGACACATATTACGAGCAGTACTTC
once	TRBV10-1	TRBJ2-3	TRBD2	CASSPTPGLAGGPSTDTQYF	TGCGCCAGCAGCCCTACTCCGGGACTAGCGGGGGGGCCATCGACAGATACGCAGTATTTT
-	TRBV6-5	TRBJ2-7	TRBD2	CASSHRTSGPYEQYF	TGTGCCAGCAGTCATAGGACTAGTGGCCCCTACGAGCAGTACTTC
once	TRBV11-2	TRBJ2-2	-	CASSLVHPFPPEGELFF	TGTGCCAGCAGCTTAGTCCATCCTTTTCCCCCGGAGGGGGAGCTGTTTTTT
-	TRBV28	TRBJ2-2	-	CASSLVGSNTGELFF	TGTGCCAGCAGTCTGGTGGGGTCGAACACCGGGGAGCTGTTTTTT
-	TRBV11-2	TRBJ2-3	TRBD2	CASSSSGNVGDTQYF	TGTGCCAGCAGCTCTAGCGGGAATGTAGGAGATACGCAGTATTTT
few	TRBV6-5	TRBJ1-1	-	CASSYGGTEAFF	TGTGCCAGCAGTTACGGTGGCACTGAAGCTTTCTTT
-	TRBV9	TRBJ2-1	TRBD2	CASSGERGNLDEQFF	TGTGCCAGCAGCGGGGAGCGGGGGAACCTCGATGAGCAGTTCTTC
-	TRBV2	TRBJ2-7	-	CASSDLTGTLYEQYF	TGTGCCAGCAGTGACCTAACAGGGACGCTCTACGAGCAGTACTTC
-	TRBV6-5	TRBJ2-5	-	CASSYSESETQYF	TGTGCCAGCAGTTACTCGGAGTCGGAGACCCAGTACTTC
-	TRBV2	TRBJ2-7	TRBD2	CASSSGDSYEQYF	TGTGCCAGCAGTAGCGGGGACTCCTACGAGCAGTACTTC
once	TRBV5-4	TRBJ2-7	-	CASSADSYEQYF	TGTGCCAGCAGCGCCGACTCCTACGAGCAGTACTTC
-	TRBV2	TRBJ2-2	-	CASRGPGELFF	TGTGCCAGCAGGGGTCCCGGGGAGCTGTTTTTT
-	TRBV10-2	TRBJ2-3	-	CASYEPGHTDTQYF	TGCGCCAGCTATGAGCCGGGCCACACAGATACGCAGTATTTT
-	TRBV28	TRBJ2-6	-	CASLSVGANVLTF	TGTGCCAGCTTGTCCGTTGGGGCCAACGTCCTGACTTTC
-	TRBV27	TRBJ2-5	TRBD2	CASSLLGGGRTGTQYF	TGTGCCAGCAGTTTATTAGGCGGGGGGAGGACGGGGACCCAGTACTTC
-	TRBV9	TRBJ2-2	-	CASTIDPGTGELFF	TGTGCCAGCACCATCGACCCGGGAACCGGGGAGCTGTTTTTT
-	TRBV5-1	TRBJ2-3	-	CASSPGRGPSTDTQYF	TGCGCCAGCAGCCCGGGACGAGGTCCCTCCACAGATACGCAGTATTTT
-	TRBV19	TRBJ2-2	-	CASSYRAIDLNGELFF	TGTGCCAGTAGTTACAGGGCAATAGACCTGAACGGGGAGCTGTTTTTT
-	TRBV7-2	TRBJ2-7	-	CASSLVGAGFPYEQYF	TGTGCCAGCAGCTTAGTGGGGGCGGGTTTCCCCTACGAGCAGTACTTC
-	TRBV28	TRBJ2-7	-	CASSLSSESSYEQYF	TGTGCCAGCAGTTTATCCTCGGAGAGCTCCTACGAGCAGTACTTC
-	TRBV28	TRBJ2-7	-	CASSRLGWDNSYEQYF	TGTGCCAGCAGTAGACTCGGCTGGGACAACTCCTACGAGCAGTACTTC
-	TRBV7-2	TRBJ2-5	-	CASSRTYGLRTQYF	TGTGCCAGCAGCCGAACGTACGGCCTCAGGACCCAGTACTTC
-	TRBV9	TRBJ2-1	-	CASSVVGATHDEQFF	TGTGCCAGCAGCGTAGTGGGGGCCACACACGATGAGCAGTTCTTC
-	TRBV6-1	TRBJ1-6	-	CASSELTASYNSPLHF	TGTGCCAGCAGTGAACTAACGGCCTCCTATAATTCACCCCTCCACTTT
-	TRBV2	TRBJ1-2	-	CASSEFQSGAGGYTF	TGTGCCAGCAGTGAATTCCAGTCGGGGGCCGGTGGCTACACCTTC
-	TRBV21-1	TRBJ2-7	-	CASSKDVRVYEQYF	TGTGCCAGCAGCAAAGACGTCCGGGTCTACGAGCAGTACTTC
-	TRBV10-3	TRBJ2-1	TRBD2	CAISEYYSAGGLNEQFF	TGTGCCATCAGTGAATACTACTCCGCGGGAGGGCTGAATGAGCAGTTCTTC
-	TRBV11-3	TRBJ2-1	-	CASSLDRAKYNEQFF	TGTGCCAGCAGCTTAGACAGGGCGAAATACAATGAGCAGTTCTTC
-	TRBV6-5	TRBJ1-5	-	CASTQGPSNQPQHF	TGTGCCAGCACCCAGGGGCCCAGCAATCAGCCCCAGCATTTT
-	TRBV11-2	TRBJ2-3	TRBD2	CASSLGASGNTDTQYF	TGTGCCAGCAGCTTAGGTGCTAGCGGGAACACAGATACGCAGTATTTT
-	TRBV19	TRBJ2-6	-	CASSIGHLSGANVLTF	TGTGCCAGTAGTATAGGTCACCTCTCTGGGGCCAACGTCCTGACTTTC
-	TRBV19	TRBJ1-1	TRBD1	CASSIMAGGDEAFF	TGTGCCAGTAGTATAATGGCAGGGGGAGATGAAGCTTTCTTT
once	TRBV19	TRBJ2-7	-	CASSIAGDSDEQYF	TGTGCCAGTAGTATAGCGGGAGACTCTGACGAGCAGTACTTC
once	TRBV19	TRBJ1-4	-	CASSMGYRAEKLFF	TGTGCCAGTAGTATGGGGTATCGAGCTGAAAAACTGTTTTTT
-	TRBV27	TRBJ1-1	TRBD1	CASRAGTGFTEAFF	TGTGCCAGCAGAGCCGGGACAGGGTTCACTGAAGCTTTCTTT
-	TRBV28	TRBJ2-7	TRBD2	CASSLVGGGYEQYF	TGTGCCAGCAGTTTAGTCGGGGGGGGCTACGAGCAGTACTTC
-	TRBV7-9	TRBJ2-1	-	CASRLRESDEQFF	TGTGCCAGCAGGCTACGGGAGTCCGATGAGCAGTTCTTC
-	TRBV5-1	TRBJ2-7	TRBD2	CASSFLSGSSYEQYF	TGCGCCAGCAGCTTCCTTAGCGGGAGTTCCTACGAGCAGTACTTC
-	TRBV10-3	TRBJ2-7	-	CAISADGTYEQYF	TGTGCCATCAGTGCTGACGGAACCTACGAGCAGTACTTC
once	TRBV5-1	TRBJ2-1	TRBD2	CASSSPYGAGGYNEQFF	TGCGCCAGCAGCTCTCCCTACGGAGCGGGGGGCTACAATGAGCAGTTCTTC
-	TRBV19	TRBJ2-6	-	CASSIGWGAGANVLTF	TGTGCCAGTAGTATAGGTTGGGGAGCTGGGGCCAACGTCCTGACTTTC
-	TRBV7-8	TRBJ2-2	-	CASSLLEHTGELFF	TGTGCCAGCAGCTTGCTCGAGCACACCGGGGAGCTGTTTTTT
-	TRBV20-1	TRBJ2-5	-	CSATPKQTQYF	TGCAGTGCTACCCCGAAACAGACCCAGTACTTC
-	TRBV7-8	TRBJ2-1	-	CASSLVSGASSYNEQFF	TGTGCCAGCAGCCTAGTATCAGGGGCTAGCTCCTACAATGAGCAGTTCTTC
-	TRBV13	TRBJ2-7	TRBD1	CASTRDRAYEQYF	TGTGCCAGCACCCGGGACAGGGCGTACGAGCAGTACTTC
-	TRBV7-8	TRBJ2-2	TRBD2	CASSFRLAGGPVAGELFF	TGTGCCAGCAGTTTCCGACTAGCGGGAGGGCCTGTCGCCGGGGAGCTGTTTTTT
-	TRBV4-1	TRBJ2-7	-	CASSHAGGYEQYF	TGCGCCAGCAGCCACGCTGGAGGGTACGAGCAGTACTTC
-	TRBV10-3	TRBJ2-1	TRBD1	CAISESLDRGYNEQFF	TGTGCCATCAGTGAGTCCTTGGACAGGGGGTACAATGAGCAGTTCTTC
-	TRBV28	TRBJ2-1	-	CASSPTDRYNEQFF	TGTGCCAGCAGTCCGACGGACAGATACAATGAGCAGTTCTTC
-	TRBV6-6	TRBJ1-5	-	CASSYTGAQPQHF	TGTGCCAGCAGTTACACCGGGGCCCAGCCCCAGCATTTT
-	TRBV7-9	TRBJ2-5	TRBD1	CASSYWDRGQETQYF	TGTGCCAGCAGCTACTGGGACAGGGGGCAAGAGACCCAGTACTTC